This T cell receptor (beta chain) was observed in a study of PD-1 blockade in classical Hodgkin lymphoma. Libraries were prepared by immunoSEQ multiplex PCR; TCRdb keeps only in-frame clonotypes and omits some of them. The sample yields roughly 30,000 clones, 60% to 75% seen once. V was pared by 3 bases and J by 5 bases, with 6 bases of the junction left unmatched. The CDR3 loop spans 15 amino acids. Per germline, CDR1 MNHNS and CDR2 SASEGT. Every patient was affected by relapse after autologous stem cell transplantation, while exposure to brentuximab vedotin was not uniform. Remarks on this clone: Different DNA sequences within this sample yield the same CDR3.

The sequence was collected from a human donor with classical Hodgkin lymphoma. This chain connects TRBV6-1 to TRBJ1-4; TRBD1 agrees at 7 bases. Here the sequenced sample was peripheral blood mononuclear cells (PBMCs), taken before the second cycle of nivolumab. This CDR3 is CASSERQGQNEKLFF. CDR3 DNA sequence: TGTGCCAGCAGTGAGCGACAGGGCCAGAATGAAAAACTGTTTTTT.